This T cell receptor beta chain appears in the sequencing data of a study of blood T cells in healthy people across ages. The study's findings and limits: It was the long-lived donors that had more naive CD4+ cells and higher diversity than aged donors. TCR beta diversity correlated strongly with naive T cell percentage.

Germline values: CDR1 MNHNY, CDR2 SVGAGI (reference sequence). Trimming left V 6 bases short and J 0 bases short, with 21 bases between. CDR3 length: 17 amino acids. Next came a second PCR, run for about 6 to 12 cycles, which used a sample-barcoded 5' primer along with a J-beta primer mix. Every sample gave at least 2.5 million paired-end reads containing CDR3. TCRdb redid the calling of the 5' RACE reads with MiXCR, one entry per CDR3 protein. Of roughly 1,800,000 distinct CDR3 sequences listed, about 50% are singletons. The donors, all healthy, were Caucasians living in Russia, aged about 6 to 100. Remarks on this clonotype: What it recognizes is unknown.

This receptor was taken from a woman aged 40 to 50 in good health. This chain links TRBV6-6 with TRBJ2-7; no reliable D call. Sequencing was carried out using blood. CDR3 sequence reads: CASSLRVGSRSSYEQYF. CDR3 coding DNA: TGTGCCAGCAGCCTACGGGTTGGTTCAAGGAGCTCCTACGAGCAGTACTTC.